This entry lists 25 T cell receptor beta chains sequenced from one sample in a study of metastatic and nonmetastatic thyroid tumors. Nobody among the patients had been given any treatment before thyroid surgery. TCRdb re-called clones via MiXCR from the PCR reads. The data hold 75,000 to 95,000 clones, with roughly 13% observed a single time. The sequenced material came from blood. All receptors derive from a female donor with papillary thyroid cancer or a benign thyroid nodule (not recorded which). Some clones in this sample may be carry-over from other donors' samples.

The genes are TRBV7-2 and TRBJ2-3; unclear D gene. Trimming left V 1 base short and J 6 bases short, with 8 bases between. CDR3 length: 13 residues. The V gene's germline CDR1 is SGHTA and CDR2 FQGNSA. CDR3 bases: TGTGCCAGCAGCTTAGACCCAGGTGATACGCAGTATTTT. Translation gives CASSLDPGDTQYF.

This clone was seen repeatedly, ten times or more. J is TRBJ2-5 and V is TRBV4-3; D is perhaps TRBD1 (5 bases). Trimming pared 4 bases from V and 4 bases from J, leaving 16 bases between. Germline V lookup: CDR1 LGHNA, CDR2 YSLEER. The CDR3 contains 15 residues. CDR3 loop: CASSPSGQGGETQYF. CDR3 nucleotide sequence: TGCGCCAGCAGCCCATCCGGGCAGGGTGGAGAGACCCAGTACTTC.

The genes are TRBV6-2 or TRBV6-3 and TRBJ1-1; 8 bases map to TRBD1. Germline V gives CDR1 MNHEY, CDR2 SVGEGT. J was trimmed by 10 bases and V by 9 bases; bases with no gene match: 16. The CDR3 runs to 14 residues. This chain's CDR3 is CASRLRTGPSVAFF. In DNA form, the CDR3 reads TGTGCCAGTAGACTACGGACAGGGCCATCGGTAGCTTTCTTT.

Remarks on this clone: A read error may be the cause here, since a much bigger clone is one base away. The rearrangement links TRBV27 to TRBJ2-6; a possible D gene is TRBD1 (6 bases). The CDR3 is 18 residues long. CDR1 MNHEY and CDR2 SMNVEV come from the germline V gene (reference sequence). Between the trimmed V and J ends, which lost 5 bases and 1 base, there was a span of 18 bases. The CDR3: CASSTAIQGGSGANVLTF. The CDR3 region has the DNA TGTGCCAGCAGTACGGCCATACAGGGCGGATCTGGGGCCAACGTCCTGACTTTC. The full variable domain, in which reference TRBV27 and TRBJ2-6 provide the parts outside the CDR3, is EAQVTQNPRYLITVTGKKLTVTCSQNMNHEYMSWYRQDPGLGLRQIYYSMNVEVTDKGDVPEGYKVSRKEKRNFPLILESPSPNQTSLYFCASSTAIQGGSGANVLTFGAGSRLTVL.

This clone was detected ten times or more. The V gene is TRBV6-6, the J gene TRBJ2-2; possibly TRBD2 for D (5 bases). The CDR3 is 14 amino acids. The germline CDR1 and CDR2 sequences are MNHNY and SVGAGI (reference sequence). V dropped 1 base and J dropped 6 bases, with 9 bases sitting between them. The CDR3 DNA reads TGTGCCAGCAGTTACTTGGGGAGAGCCGGGGAGCTGTTTTTT. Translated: CASSYLGRAGELFF.

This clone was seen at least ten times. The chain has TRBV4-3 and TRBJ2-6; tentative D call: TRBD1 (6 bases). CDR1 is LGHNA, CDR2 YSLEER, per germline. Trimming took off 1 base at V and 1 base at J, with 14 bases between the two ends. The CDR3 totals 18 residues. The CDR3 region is CASSQVPLQGSGANVLTF. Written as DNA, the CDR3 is TGCGCCAGCAGCCAAGTACCTCTACAGGGTTCTGGGGCCAACGTCCTGACTTTC.

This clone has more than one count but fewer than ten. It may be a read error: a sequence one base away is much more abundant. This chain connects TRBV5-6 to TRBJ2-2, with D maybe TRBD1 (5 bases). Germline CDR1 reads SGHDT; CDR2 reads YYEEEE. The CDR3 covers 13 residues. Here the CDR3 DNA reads TGTGCCATCAGCACCAGGGTGGCCGGGGAGCTGTTTTTT. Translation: CAISTRVAGELFF.

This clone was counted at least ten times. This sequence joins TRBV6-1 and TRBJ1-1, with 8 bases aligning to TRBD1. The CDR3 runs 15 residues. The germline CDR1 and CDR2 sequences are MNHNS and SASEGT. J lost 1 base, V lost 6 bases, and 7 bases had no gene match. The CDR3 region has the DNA TGTGCCAGCAGCCGGACAGGGTCGGAGAACACTGAAGCTTTCTTT. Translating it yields CASSRTGSENTEAFF.

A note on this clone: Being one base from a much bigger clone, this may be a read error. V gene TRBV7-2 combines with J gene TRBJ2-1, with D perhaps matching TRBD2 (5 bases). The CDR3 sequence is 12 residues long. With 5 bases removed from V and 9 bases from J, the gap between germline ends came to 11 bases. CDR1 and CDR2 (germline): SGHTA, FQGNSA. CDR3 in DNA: TGTGCCAGCAGCCTGACTATCATTGAGCAGTTCTTC. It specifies CASSLTIIEQFF.

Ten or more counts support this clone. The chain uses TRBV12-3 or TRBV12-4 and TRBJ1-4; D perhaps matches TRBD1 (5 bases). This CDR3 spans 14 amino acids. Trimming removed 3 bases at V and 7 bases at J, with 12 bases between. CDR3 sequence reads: CASSLAGHGEKLFF. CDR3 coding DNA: TGTGCCAGCAGTTTGGCAGGGCACGGTGAAAAACTGTTTTTT.

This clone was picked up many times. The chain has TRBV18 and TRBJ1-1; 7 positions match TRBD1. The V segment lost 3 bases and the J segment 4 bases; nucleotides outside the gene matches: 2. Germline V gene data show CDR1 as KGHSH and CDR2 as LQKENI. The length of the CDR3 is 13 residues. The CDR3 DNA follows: TGTGCCAGCTCACCTCGGGACAGCACTGAAGCTTTCTTT. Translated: CASSPRDSTEAFF. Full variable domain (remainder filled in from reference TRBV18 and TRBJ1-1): NAGVMQNPRHLVRRRGQEARLRCSPMKGHSHVYWYRQLPEEGLKFMVYLQKENIIDESGMPKERFSAEFPKEGPSILRIQQVVRGDSAAYFCASSPRDSTEAFFGQGTRLTVV.

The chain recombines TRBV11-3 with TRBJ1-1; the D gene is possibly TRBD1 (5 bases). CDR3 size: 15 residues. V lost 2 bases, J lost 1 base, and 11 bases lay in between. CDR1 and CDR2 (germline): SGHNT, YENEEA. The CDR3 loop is CASSLRAGSNTEAFF. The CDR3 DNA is TGTGCCAGCAGCTTAAGGGCAGGGTCGAACACTGAAGCTTTCTTT.

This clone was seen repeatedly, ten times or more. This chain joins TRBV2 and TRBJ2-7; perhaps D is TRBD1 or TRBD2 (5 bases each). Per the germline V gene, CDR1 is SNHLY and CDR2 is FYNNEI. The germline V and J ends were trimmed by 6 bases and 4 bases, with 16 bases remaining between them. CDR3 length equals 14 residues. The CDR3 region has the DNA TGTGCCAGCAGGAGGGGCCTATTCGAGTACGAGCAGTACTTC. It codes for CASRRGLFEYEQYF.

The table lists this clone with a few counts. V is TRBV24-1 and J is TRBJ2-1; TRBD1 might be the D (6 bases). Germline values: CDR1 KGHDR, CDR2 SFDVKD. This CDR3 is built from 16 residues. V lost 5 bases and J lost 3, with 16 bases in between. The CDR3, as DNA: TGTGCCACCAGTGGTAATCAGGGGACGAACTACAATGAGCAGTTCTTC. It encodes CATSGNQGTNYNEQFF.

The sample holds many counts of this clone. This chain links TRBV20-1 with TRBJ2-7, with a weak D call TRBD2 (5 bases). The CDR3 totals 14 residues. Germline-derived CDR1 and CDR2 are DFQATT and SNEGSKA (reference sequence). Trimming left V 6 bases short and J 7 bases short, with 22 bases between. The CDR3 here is CSALGGVHRGEQYF. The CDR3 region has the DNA TGCAGTGCCCTGGGTGGCGTTCACCGCGGGGAGCAGTACTTC.

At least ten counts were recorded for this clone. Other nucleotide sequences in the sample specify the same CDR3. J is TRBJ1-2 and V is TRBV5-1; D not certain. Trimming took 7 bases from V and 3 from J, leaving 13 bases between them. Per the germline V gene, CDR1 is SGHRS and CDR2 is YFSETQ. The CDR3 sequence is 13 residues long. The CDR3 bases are TGCGCCAGCCACCCGGGAAATTACTATGGCTACACCTTC. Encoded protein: CASHPGNYYGYTF. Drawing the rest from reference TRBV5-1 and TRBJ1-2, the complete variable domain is KAGVTQTPRYLIKTRGQQVTLSCSPISGHRSVSWYQQTPGQGLQFLFEYFSETQRNKGNFPGRFSGRQFSNSRSEMNVSTLELGDSALYLCASHPGNYYGYTFGSGTRLTVV.

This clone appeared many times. The CDR3 region is CASSPDSVYGYTF. In DNA form, the CDR3 reads TGTGCCAGCTCACCTGACTCAGTCTATGGCTACACCTTC. This chain connects TRBV18 to TRBJ1-2; no clear D. V lost 3 bases and J lost 4, with 9 bases in between. The germline CDR1 and CDR2 sequences are KGHSH and LQKENI. The CDR3 length is 13 residues.

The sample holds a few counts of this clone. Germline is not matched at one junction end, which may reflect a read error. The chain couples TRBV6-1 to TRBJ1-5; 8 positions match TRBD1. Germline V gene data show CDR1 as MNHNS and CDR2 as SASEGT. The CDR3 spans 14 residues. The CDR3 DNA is TGTGCCAGCATGGAGGCAGGGGGCATGGAGCCCCAGAATTTT. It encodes CASMEAGGMEPQNF.

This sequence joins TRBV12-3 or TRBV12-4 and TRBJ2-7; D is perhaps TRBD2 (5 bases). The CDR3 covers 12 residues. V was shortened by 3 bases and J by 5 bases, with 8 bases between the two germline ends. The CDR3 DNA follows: TGTGCCAGCAGTTTCCCGGGGAACGAGCAGTACTTC. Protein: CASSFPGNEQYF.

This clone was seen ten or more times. This CDR3 is CASSSRGTGGQQFF. The CDR3 nucleotides are TGTGCCAGCAGCTCCCGAGGGACGGGAGGACAGCAGTTCTTC. The genes are TRBV11-3 and TRBJ2-1; 7 nucleotides agree with TRBD2. The germline V gene has CDR1 SGHNT and CDR2 YENEEA. V was pared by 4 bases and J by 11 bases, with 11 bases of the junction left unmatched. CDR3 length: 14 residues.

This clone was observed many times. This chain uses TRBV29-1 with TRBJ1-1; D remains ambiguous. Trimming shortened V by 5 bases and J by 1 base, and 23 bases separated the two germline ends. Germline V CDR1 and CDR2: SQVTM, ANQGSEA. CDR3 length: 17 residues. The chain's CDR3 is CSVKLLSRRRPNTEAFF. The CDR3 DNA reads TGCAGCGTTAAATTACTCTCCCGGCGTCGACCGAACACTGAAGCTTTCTTT. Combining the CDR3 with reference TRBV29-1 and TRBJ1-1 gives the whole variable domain SAVISQKPSRDICQRGTSLTIQCQVDSQVTMMFWYRQQPGQSLTLIATANQGSEATYESGFVIDKFPISRPNLTFSTLTVSNMSPEDSSIYLCSVKLLSRRRPNTEAFFGQGTRLTVV.

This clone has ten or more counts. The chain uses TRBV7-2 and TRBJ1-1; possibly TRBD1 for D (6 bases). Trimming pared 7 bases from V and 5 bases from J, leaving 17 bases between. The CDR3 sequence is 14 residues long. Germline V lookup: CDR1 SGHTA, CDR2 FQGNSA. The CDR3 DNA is TGTGCCAGCAAGGAACAGGGTCGGGGGACTGAAGCTTTCTTT. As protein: CASKEQGRGTEAFF.

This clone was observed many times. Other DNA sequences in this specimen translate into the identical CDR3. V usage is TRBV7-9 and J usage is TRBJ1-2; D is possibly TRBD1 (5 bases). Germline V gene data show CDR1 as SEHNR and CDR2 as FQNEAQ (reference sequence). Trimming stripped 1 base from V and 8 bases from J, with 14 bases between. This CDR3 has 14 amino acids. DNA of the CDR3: TGTGCCAGCAGCTTAGAACAGGCAGACACCGGCTACACCTTC. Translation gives CASSLEQADTGYTF.

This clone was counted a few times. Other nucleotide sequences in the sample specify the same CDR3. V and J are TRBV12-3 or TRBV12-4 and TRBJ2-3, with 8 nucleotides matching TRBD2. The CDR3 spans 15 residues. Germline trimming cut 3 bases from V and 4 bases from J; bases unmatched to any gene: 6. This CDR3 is CASSFVAGGPDTQYF. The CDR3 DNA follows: TGTGCCAGCAGTTTTGTCGCGGGGGGACCAGATACGCAGTATTTT.

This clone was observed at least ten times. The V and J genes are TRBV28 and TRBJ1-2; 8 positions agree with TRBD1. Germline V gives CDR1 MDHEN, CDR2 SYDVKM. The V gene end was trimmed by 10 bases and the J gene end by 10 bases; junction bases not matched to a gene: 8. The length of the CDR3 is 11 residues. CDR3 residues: CATSGTGSYTF. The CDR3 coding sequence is TGTGCCACCTCCGGGACAGGATCCTACACCTTC.